Listed below are T cell receptor beta chains from one sample, sequenced in a study of blood T cells in healthy people across ages. From the 5' RACE reads, TCRdb called clonotypes with MiXCR, one entry per CDR3 protein. The table shows 1.5 million to 2 million distinct CDR3 sequences, with 28% occurring only once. Sequencing was performed on blood. The receptors here all came from a young woman in good health. The CDR3 runs from the conserved cysteine through the conserved F or W. Each record gives: clone size, V gene, J gene, D gene, CDR3 DNA, CDR3 protein. D genes are given only for firm matches. Clone sizes are given selectively: once, few, many, or a class where the clone is expanded.

many	TRBV7-2	TRBJ2-7	TRBD2	TGTGCCAGCAGCATAGGGTCTAGCGGGAGCTACGAGCAGTACTTC	CASSIGSSGSYEQYF
.	TRBV28	TRBJ2-7	TRBD1	TGTGCCAGCAGTTTCCGAAAAAGGGACAGGGGCCAGAAACAGTACTTC	CASSFRKRDRGQKQYF
.	TRBV24-1	TRBJ2-5	.	TGTGCTACCAGTGACCCCCACCGGGGGGCGGGAGAGACCCAGTACTTC	CATSDPHRGAGETQYF
.	TRBV7-2	TRBJ2-5	.	TGTGCCAGCAGCTTAGTATCGCGGGGAGGAGAGACCCAGTACTTC	CASSLVSRGGETQYF
many	TRBV6-6	TRBJ2-5	.	TGTGCCAGCAGTTACTCGAGGGGTTCGACCCAGTACTTC	CASSYSRGSTQYF
many	TRBV27	TRBJ2-7	.	TGTGCCAGCAGTTTAGACGCTGGGGGCTACGAGCAGTACTTC	CASSLDAGGYEQYF
.	TRBV5-5	TRBJ2-7	.	TGTGCCAGCAGCTCGTTTGTGGGAACTACCTACGAGCAGTACTTC	CASSSFVGTTYEQYF
many	TRBV11-2	TRBJ2-5	.	TGTGCCAGCAGTTTAGTGGCAGGTGGGGAGACCCAGTACTTC	CASSLVAGGETQYF
.	TRBV28	TRBJ2-2	.	TGTGCCAGCAGTTTACCCCCAGGGGCGAGCACCGGGGAGCTGTTTTTT	CASSLPPGASTGELFF
.	TRBV4-2	TRBJ2-1	TRBD2	TGTGCCAGCAGCCAAGCCCCTGGGACTAGAGAACATGAGCAGTTCTTC	CASSQAPGTREHEQFF
few	TRBV6-2/TRBV6-3	TRBJ2-4	.	TGTGCCAGCAGTTACTGGGCGGGACAAGCCAAAAACATTCAGTACTTC	CASSYWAGQAKNIQYF
many	TRBV28	TRBJ2-1	.	TGTGCCAGCAGTGCCAATGTCGGAAATGAGCAGTTCTTC	CASSANVGNEQFF
.	TRBV9	TRBJ1-2	TRBD1	TGTGCCAGCAGCGTAGAGTACAGGGGGAACTATGGCTACACCTTC	CASSVEYRGNYGYTF
few	TRBV14	TRBJ1-1	.	TGTGCCAGCAGTTTCGCTCCGGGGAACACTGAAGCTTTCTTT	CASSFAPGNTEAFF
.	TRBV7-2	TRBJ1-2	.	TGTGCCAGCAGCCATGCTCGCTATGGCTACACCTTC	CASSHARYGYTF
few	TRBV5-1	TRBJ2-1	TRBD1	TGCGCCAGCAGCCTTAAGACAGGGCACTACAATGAGCAGTTCTTC	CASSLKTGHYNEQFF
.	TRBV24-1	TRBJ2-1	.	TGTGCCACCAGTGTGGGGTATGGGGGGCGAAAGAATGAGCAGTTCTTC	CATSVGYGGRKNEQFF
.	TRBV5-1	TRBJ2-1	.	TGCGCCGGCAGCTTACTTTCTACGACGCTCAATGAGCAGTTCTTC	CAGSLLSTTLNEQFF
.	TRBV28	TRBJ1-2	.	TGTGCCAGCAGTTTCGCTACCGCAGGGCACTCTAACTATGGCTACACCTTC	CASSFATAGHSNYGYTF
.	TRBV20-1	TRBJ2-7	TRBD1	TGCAGTGCTAGAGACACCGGGACAGGGGTGGACGAGCAGTACTTC	CSARDTGTGVDEQYF
few	TRBV10-3	TRBJ2-7	.	TGTGCCACCAGTGCGGACAGCTACTACGAGCAGTACTTC	CATSADSYYEQYF
.	TRBV5-6	TRBJ2-5	TRBD1	TGTGCCAGCAGCGGGGGACAGAAGCAGTACTTC	CASSGGQKQYF
.	TRBV29-1	TRBJ2-1	.	TGCAGCGTTGGGCAGTCGACATCCTACGAGCAGTTCTTC	CSVGQSTSYEQFF
many	TRBV20-1	TRBJ2-7	.	TGCAGTGCTCCGGGGAGGAGCTCCTACGAGCAGTACTTC	CSAPGRSSYEQYF
.	TRBV7-6	TRBJ2-1	.	TGTGCCAGCAGCCTAAAAAGTGAATATGAGCAGTTCTTC	CASSLKSEYEQFF
few	TRBV9	TRBJ1-4	.	TGTGCCAGCAGCGACGGGACTTCCCCAACTAATGAAAAACTGTTTTTT	CASSDGTSPTNEKLFF
.	TRBV12-3/TRBV12-4	TRBJ2-2	TRBD1	TGTGCCAGCAGTACTAGGGACAGGGCCACCGGGGAGCTGTTTTTT	CASSTRDRATGELFF
few	TRBV7-8	TRBJ1-2	.	TGTGCCAGCAGCTTAGGGACCTTCAACTATGGCTACACCTTC	CASSLGTFNYGYTF
.	TRBV27	TRBJ2-3	TRBD2	TGTGCCAGCAGTTCGACACTAGCGGGGGCCCCCATTGGGCAGTATTTT	CASSSTLAGAPIGQYF
many	TRBV6-6	TRBJ2-3	.	TGTGCCAGCAGCCTACTAGAGGTGATTGCAGATACGCAGTATTTT	CASSLLEVIADTQYF
few	TRBV2	TRBJ2-5	TRBD2	TGTGCCAGCACCCGAGGACTAGCGGGGTCCCAAGAGACCCAGTACTTC	CASTRGLAGSQETQYF
.	TRBV7-2	TRBJ2-7	TRBD1	TGTGCCAGCAGCACCGGGACAGGGCGCGAGCAGTACTTC	CASSTGTGREQYF
few	TRBV2	TRBJ2-1	.	TGTGCCAGCATCCCCCAGGGCCTTTCCTACAATGAGCAGTTCTTC	CASIPQGLSYNEQFF
.	TRBV5-5	TRBJ2-7	.	TGTGCCAGCAGCTTCCGAGAGTGGGAGAGAGAGTACTTC	CASSFREWEREYF
.	TRBV5-1	TRBJ2-1	.	TGCGCCAGCAGCCGGGACTTCCCCGCGTTTAATGAGCAGTTCTTC	CASSRDFPAFNEQFF
few	TRBV25-1	TRBJ1-1	.	TGTGCCAGCAGTGACCAAACAGGAGGCACTGAAGCTTTCTTT	CASSDQTGGTEAFF
few	TRBV20-1	TRBJ1-5	.	TGCAGTGCTGCCCCCCGGGGTCCTCATCAGCCCCAGCATTTT	CSAAPRGPHQPQHF
.	TRBV29-1	TRBJ2-1	.	TGCAGCGTTGCGGTGCCAGGGGATGTTAAGAATGAGCAGTTCTTC	CSVAVPGDVKNEQFF
few	TRBV20-1	TRBJ2-7	.	TGCAGTGCTAGTACGGGAGACAGGGCGAATTACGAGCAGTACTTC	CSASTGDRANYEQYF